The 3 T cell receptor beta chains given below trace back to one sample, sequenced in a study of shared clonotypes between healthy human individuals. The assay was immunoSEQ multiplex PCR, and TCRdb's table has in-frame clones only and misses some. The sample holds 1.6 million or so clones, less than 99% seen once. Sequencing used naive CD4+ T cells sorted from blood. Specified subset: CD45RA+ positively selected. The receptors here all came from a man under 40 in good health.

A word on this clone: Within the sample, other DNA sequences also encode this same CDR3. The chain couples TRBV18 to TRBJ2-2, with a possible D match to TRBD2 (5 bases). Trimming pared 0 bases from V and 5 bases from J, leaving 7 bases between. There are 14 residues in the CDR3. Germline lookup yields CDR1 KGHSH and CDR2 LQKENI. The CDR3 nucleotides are TGTGCCAGCTCACCACCCAGCGGAACCGGGGAGCTGTTTTTT. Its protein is CASSPPSGTGELFF.

Here the CDR3 reads CASSQTGRGIREKLFF. The CDR3 nucleotides read TGTGCCAGCAGCCAGACAGGGAGGGGAATTCGGGAAAAACTGTTTTTT. The chain employs TRBV7-9 and TRBJ1-4; 7 bases are a match to TRBD1. Germline V gene data show CDR1 as SEHNR and CDR2 as FQNEAQ (reference sequence). Trimming took 5 bases from V and 8 from J; bases not matched to a gene: 14. This CDR3 is built from 16 residues.

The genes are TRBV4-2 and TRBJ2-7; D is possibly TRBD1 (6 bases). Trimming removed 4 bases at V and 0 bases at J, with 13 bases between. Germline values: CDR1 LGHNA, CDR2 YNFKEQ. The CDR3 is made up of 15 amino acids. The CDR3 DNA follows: TGTGCCAGCAGCCGCCAATGGGACAACTCCTACGAGCAGTACTTC. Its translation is CASSRQWDNSYEQYF.